This T cell receptor (beta chain) stems from a study of CD8+CD57+ T cells in acquired aplastic anemia. Study background: Mean yield of DNA from sorted CD4+ and CD8+ cells was about 3.2 ug.

Whoever was chosen for sequencing had shown CD8+CD57+ cell expansion by flow cytometry. All patients had severe acquired aplastic anemia. The use of genomic DNA as template underpinned the TCR beta VDJ and CDR3 profiling. One entry per CDR3 protein, called by TCRdb with MiXCR from the reads. The data hold about 180,000 distinct CDR3 sequences, with 48% observed a single time. This clonotype has ten or more counts. Trimming pared 0 bases from V and 1 base from J, leaving 10 bases between. From germline, CDR1 is DFQATT and CDR2 SNEGSKA (reference sequence). The CDR3 has 15 residues. The sequencing sample was made of sorted CD4+, CD8+, or CD8+CD57+ T cells (not recorded which) from PBMCs. This clonotype was sampled from a human donor with aplastic anemia. V usage is TRBV20-1 and J usage is TRBJ1-5; D might be TRBD1 (5 bases). As DNA, the CDR3 is TGCAGTGCTAGAGAGGCGAAGGGGAGCAATCAGCCCCAGCATTTT. Protein sequence: CSAREAKGSNQPQHF.